This TCR beta chain was sequenced for a study of T cells in Graves' hyperthyroidism and ophthalmopathy. General study findings and limits: Onset of ophthalmopathy came a median approximately 6 months after the model predicted it.

A few counts support this clonotype. Its antigen is not known. Uncontrolled infection, other autoimmune disease, pregnancy or lactation led to exclusion. PBMCs stemmed from less than 13 ml fresh peripheral blood. The CDR3 spans 12 residues. Trimming shortened V by 8 bases and J by 2 bases, and 9 bases separated the two germline ends. Germline loops: CDR1 ENHRY, CDR2 SYGVKD. The TCR beta CDR3 regions underwent amplification using RNA transcripts as the source. The HTBI primer set drove a first-round RT-PCR of the TCR CDR3. TCRdb used MiXCR to reprocess the multiplex PCR reads, holding one entry per CDR3 protein. This table holds fewer than 700,000 distinct CDR3 sequences, about 16% found once.

The sequenced sample consisted of blood. This rearrangement joins TRBV10-3 to TRBJ2-5; D is perhaps TRBD2 (5 bases). The sequence was collected from a woman aged 25 to 39 with Graves' hyperthyroidism. CDR3 sequence reads: CAISAGQETQYF. CDR3 nucleotides: TGTGCCATCTCGGCGGGTCAAGAGACCCAGTACTTC.